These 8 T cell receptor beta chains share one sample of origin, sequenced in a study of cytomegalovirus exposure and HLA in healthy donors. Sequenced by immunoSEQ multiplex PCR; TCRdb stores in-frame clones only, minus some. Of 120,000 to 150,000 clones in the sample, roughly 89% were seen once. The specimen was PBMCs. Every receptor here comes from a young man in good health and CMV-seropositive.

This chain's CDR3 is CATSRNLQSYGYTF. The CDR3 DNA sequence: TGTGCCACCAGCAGAAATTTACAGTCCTATGGCTACACCTTC. V is TRBV15 and J is TRBJ1-2; unclear D gene. The CDR3 has 14 amino acids. Germline CDR1 is LNHNV and CDR2 is YYDKDF (reference sequence). V gave up 2 bases and J gave up 4 bases, with 11 bases separating them.

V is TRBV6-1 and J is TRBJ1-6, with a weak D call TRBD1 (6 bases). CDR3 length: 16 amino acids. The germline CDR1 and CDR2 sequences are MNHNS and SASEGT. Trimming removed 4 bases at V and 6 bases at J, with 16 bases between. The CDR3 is CASSGFLGRGNSPLHF. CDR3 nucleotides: TGTGCCAGCAGTGGCTTTCTTGGCAGGGGTAATTCACCCCTCCACTTT.

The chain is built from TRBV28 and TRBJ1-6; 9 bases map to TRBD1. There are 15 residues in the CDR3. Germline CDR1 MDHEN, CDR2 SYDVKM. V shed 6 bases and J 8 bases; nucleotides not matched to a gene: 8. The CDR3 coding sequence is TGTGCCAGCAGCCCTAGGGACAGGGTTTATTCACCCCTCCACTTT. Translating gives CASSPRDRVYSPLHF.

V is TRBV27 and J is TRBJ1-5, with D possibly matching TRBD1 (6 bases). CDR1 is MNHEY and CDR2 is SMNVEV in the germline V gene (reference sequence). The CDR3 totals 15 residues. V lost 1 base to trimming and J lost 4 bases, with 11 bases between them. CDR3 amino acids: CASSLLGTNNQPQHF. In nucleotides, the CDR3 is TGTGCCAGCAGTTTATTAGGGACAAATAATCAGCCCCAGCATTTT.

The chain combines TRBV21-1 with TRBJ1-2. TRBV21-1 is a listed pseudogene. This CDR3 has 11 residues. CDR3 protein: CASSKFDGYTF. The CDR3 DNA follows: TGTGCCAGCAGCAAATTCGATGGCTACACCTTC.

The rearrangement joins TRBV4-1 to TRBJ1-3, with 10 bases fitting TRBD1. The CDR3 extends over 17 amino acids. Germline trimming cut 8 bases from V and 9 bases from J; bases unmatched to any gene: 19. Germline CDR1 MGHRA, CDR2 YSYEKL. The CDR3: CASRNPETGGYLSTIYF. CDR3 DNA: TGCGCCAGCCGCAACCCCGAGACAGGGGGCTATCTTAGCACCATATATTTT.

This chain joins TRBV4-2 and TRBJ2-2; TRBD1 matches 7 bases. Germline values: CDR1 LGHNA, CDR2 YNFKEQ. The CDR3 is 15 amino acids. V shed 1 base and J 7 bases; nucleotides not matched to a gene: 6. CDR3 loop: CASSQAPTGDGELFF. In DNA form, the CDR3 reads TGTGCCAGCAGCCAAGCCCCTACAGGGGACGGGGAGCTGTTTTTT.

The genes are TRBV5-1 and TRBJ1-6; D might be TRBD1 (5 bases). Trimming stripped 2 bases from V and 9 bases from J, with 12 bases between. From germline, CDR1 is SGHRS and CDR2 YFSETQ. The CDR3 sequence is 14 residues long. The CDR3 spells CASSFGGMGSPLHF. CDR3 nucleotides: TGCGCCAGCAGCTTCGGGGGTATGGGTTCACCCCTCCACTTT.